This T cell receptor beta chain stems from a study of shared clonotypes between healthy human individuals. The study, taken as a whole, reports: The study found lower generation probabilities in non-shared clonotypes than in those shared by all four donors. Of the naive CD4 clonotypes, about 5% were shared across several donors. What limited the represented genetic and exposure-history diversity was the small number of donors.

Authors' processing steps: Junction-only immunoSEQ sequences carried no quality scores, so filtering differed. The protocol was immunoSEQ multiplex PCR, while the TCRdb copy is restricted to in-frame clones and leaves out a portion. V and J calls plus clone size are reproduced from that table; the DNA served to infer D and trimming. The sample lists 1,100,000 or so clones, around three quarters occurring once. Deletions cut 10 bases from V and 4 bases from J, with 13 bases between. This CDR3 is 12 amino acids long. Germline V CDR1 and CDR2: MNHEY, SVGAGI. Points on this clone: No antigen is known for it.

The V gene is TRBV6-5, the J gene TRBJ1-2; the D is unclear. Sample: memory CD4+ T cells from PBMCs. As for subset: CD45RA-negative fraction. The receptor was derived from a man in his late teens or twenties in good health. Some clones in this sample may be carry-over from other donors' samples. The CDR3 DNA reads as TGTGCCACGATCCAAATCGGCTATGGCTACACCTTC. The encoded protein is CATIQIGYGYTF.